The sequence of this T cell receptor beta chain was determined in a study of shared clonotypes between healthy human individuals. Naive-designated CD8 cells lacked CD45RO, were positively enriched for CCR7, and omitted terminally differentiated effector memory CD45RA+ cells. The donors were adults (healthy and HIV-negative) with no recent acute infections or vaccinations. Here immunoSEQ multiplex PCR was the method, and the copy in TCRdb shows in-frame clones only, minus some. This sample has almost 700,000 clones, with just over 90% found just once. The CDR3 is 13 amino acids. The V and J ends lost 0 bases and 2 bases respectively, with 5 bases between them. Germline assignment: CDR1 MNHEY and CDR2 SMNVEV (reference sequence).

Sequences were obtained from naive CD8+ T cells sorted from blood. The sequence came from a man between 25 and 39 years old in good health. The V gene is TRBV27, the J gene TRBJ2-7; D uncertain. Written as DNA, the CDR3 is TGTGCCAGCAGTTTATCCATGGCCTACGAGCAGTACTTC. It translates to CASSLSMAYEQYF.